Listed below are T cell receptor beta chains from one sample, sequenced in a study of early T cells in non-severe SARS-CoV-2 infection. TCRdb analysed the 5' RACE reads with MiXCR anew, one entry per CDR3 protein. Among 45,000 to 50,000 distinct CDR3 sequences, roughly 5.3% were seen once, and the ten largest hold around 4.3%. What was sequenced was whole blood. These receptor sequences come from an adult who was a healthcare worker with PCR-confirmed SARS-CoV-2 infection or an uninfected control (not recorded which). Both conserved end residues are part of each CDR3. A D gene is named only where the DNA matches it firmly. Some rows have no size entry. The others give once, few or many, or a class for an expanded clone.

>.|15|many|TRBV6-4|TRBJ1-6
TGTGCCAGCAGTGCCAAAGACGGGTATAATTCACCCCTCCACTTT
CASSAKDGYNSPLHF
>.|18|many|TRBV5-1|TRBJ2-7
TGCGCCAGCAGCCCCATGGTACAGGGTCTCGATAATTCCTACGAGCAGTACTTC
CASSPMVQGLDNSYEQYF
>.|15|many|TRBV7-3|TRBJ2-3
TGTGCCAGCAGCCCACAGGGAAAAAACACAGATACGCAGTATTTT
CASSPQGKNTDTQYF
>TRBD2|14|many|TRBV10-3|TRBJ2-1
TGTGCCATCAGTACTAGCGGGAGCTACAATGAGCAGTTCTTC
CAISTSGSYNEQFF
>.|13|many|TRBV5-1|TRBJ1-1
TGCGCCAGCAGCTTGGTGGCGAGTACTGAAGCTTTCTTT
CASSLVASTEAFF
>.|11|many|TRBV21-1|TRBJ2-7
TGTGCCAGCAGCAAAAGGCTTGGGGAGTACTTC
CASSKRLGEYF
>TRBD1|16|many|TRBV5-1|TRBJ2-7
TGCGCCAGCAGCTTGTCACTAGGTACAGGGGGCTACGAGCAGTACTTC
CASSLSLGTGGYEQYF
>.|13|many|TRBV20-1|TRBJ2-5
TGCAGTGTTCCTCCGGGGCCCCGGAAGACCCAGTACTTC
CSVPPGPRKTQYF
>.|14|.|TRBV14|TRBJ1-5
TGTGCCAGCAGCCCGGGATCTGTTAATCACCCCCAGCATTTT
CASSPGSVNHPQHF
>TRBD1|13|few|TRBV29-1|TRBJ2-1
TGCAGCGTTAGGCCGGACAGGGTCAATGAGCAGTTCTTC
CSVRPDRVNEQFF
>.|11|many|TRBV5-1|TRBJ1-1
TGCGCCAGCAGCTCTCTCTGGGGGATTTTCTTT
CASSSLWGIFF
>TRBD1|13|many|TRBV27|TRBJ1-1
TGTGCCAGCAGTTCGCATAAGGCGACAGGGACTTTCTTT
CASSSHKATGTFF
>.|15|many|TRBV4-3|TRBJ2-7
TGCGCCAGCAGCCAAGAAGAGGCCAGCTCCTACGAGCAGTACTTC
CASSQEEASSYEQYF
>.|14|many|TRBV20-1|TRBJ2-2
TGCAGTGCTTCCGTCAGAGGGCAGGTCGGGGAGCTGTTTTTT
CSASVRGQVGELFF